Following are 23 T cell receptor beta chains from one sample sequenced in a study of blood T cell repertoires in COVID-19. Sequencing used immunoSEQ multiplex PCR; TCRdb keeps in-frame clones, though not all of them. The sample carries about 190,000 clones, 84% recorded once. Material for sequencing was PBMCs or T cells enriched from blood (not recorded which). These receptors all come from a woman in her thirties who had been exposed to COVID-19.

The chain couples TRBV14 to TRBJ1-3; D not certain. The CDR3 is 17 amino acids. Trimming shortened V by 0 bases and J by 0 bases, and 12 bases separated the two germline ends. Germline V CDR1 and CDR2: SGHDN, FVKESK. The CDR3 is CASSQDQEGYSGNTIYF. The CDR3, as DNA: TGTGCCAGCAGCCAAGATCAGGAGGGCTACTCTGGAAACACCATATATTTT. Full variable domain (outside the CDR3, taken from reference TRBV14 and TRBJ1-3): EAGVTQFPSHSVIEKGQTVTLRCDPISGHDNLYWYRRVMGKEIKFLLHFVKESKQDESGMPNNRFLAERTGGTYSTLKVQPAELEDSGVYFCASSQDQEGYSGNTIYFGEGSWLTVV.

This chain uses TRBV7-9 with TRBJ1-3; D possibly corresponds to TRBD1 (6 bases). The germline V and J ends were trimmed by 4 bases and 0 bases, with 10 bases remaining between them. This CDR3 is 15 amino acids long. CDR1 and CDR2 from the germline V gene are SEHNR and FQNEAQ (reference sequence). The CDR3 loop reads CASSYGQHSGNTIYF. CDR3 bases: TGTGCCAGCAGCTATGGACAGCACTCTGGAAACACCATATATTTT.

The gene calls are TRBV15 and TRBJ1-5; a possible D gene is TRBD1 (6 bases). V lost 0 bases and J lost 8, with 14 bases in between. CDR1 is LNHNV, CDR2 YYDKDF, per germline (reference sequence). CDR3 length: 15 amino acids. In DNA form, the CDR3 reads TGTGCCACCAGCAGAGATTTCGTTCGGACAGAGCCCCAGCATTTT. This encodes CATSRDFVRTEPQHF.

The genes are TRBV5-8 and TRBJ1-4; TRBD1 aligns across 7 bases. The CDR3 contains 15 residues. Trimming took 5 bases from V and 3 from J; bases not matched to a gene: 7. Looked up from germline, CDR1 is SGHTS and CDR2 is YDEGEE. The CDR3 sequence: CASRHRQGANEKLFF. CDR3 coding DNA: TGTGCCAGCAGACACCGACAGGGCGCTAATGAAAAACTGTTTTTT. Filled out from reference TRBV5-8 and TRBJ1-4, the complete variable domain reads EAGVTQSPTHLIKTRGQQATLRCSPISGHTSVYWYQQALGLGLQFLLWYDEGEERNRGNFPPRFSGRQFPNYSSELNVNALELEDSALYLCASRHRQGANEKLFFGSGTQLSVL.

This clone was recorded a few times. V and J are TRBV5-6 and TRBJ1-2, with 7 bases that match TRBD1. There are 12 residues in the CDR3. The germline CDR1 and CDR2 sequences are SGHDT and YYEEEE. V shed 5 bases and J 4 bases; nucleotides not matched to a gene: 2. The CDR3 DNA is TGTGCCAGCAGTTCAGGGGGCTATGGCTACACCTTC. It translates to CASSSGGYGYTF.

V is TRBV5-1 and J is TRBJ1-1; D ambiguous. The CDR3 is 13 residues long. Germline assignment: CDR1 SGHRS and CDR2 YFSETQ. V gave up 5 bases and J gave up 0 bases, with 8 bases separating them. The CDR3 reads CASSTDLNTEAFF. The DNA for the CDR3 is TGCGCCAGCAGTACAGACCTGAACACTGAAGCTTTCTTT.

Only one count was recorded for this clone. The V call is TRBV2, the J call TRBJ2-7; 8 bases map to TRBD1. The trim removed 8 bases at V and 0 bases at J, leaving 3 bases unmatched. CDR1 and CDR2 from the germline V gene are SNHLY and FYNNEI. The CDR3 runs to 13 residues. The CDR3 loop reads CASRDRLSYEQYF. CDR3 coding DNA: TGTGCCAGCCGGGACAGGCTCTCCTACGAGCAGTACTTC.

Here the CDR3 reads CASSQLAVGGSTGYTF. The CDR3 bases are TGTGCCAGCAGCCAACTTGCAGTTGGGGGGAGCACAGGCTACACCTTC. The chain joins TRBV14 to TRBJ1-2; TRBD1 is a possible D gene (5 bases). Germline V gene lookup returns CDR1 SGHDN and CDR2 FVKESK. The CDR3 consists of 16 residues. Trimming removed 2 bases at V and 8 bases at J, with 21 bases between.

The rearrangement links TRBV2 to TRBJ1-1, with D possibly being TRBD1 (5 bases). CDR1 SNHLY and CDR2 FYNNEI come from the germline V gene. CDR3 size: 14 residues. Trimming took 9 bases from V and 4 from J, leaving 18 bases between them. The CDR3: CASKGHIRSTEAFF. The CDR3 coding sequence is TGTGCCAGTAAGGGGCATATTAGGAGCACTGAAGCTTTCTTT.

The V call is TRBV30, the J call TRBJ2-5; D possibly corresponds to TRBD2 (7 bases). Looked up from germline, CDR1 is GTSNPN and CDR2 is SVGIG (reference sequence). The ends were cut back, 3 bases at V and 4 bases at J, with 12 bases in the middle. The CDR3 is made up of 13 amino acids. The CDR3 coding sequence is TGTGCCTGGAGGAGGGGGGGCCGAGAGACCCAGTACTTC. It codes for CAWRRGGRETQYF.

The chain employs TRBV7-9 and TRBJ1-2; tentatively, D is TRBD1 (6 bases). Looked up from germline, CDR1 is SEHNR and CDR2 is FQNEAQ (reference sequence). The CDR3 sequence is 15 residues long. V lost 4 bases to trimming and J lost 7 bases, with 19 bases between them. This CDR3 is CASSSVVQGASGYTF. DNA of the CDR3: TGTGCCAGCAGCTCCGTGGTACAGGGTGCAAGTGGCTACACCTTC.

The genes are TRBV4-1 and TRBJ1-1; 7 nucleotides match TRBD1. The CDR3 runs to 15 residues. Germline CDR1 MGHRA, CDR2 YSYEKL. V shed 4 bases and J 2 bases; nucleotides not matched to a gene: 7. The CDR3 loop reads CASSPQDRTNTEAFF. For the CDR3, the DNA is TGCGCCAGCAGCCCCCAGGACAGGACTAACACTGAAGCTTTCTTT.

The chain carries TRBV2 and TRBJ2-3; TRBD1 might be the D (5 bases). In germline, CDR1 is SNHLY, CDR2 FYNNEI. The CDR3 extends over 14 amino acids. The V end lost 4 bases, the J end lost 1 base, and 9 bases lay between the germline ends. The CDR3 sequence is CASSVARGTDTQYF. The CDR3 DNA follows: TGTGCCAGCAGTGTGGCCAGGGGCACAGATACGCAGTATTTT.

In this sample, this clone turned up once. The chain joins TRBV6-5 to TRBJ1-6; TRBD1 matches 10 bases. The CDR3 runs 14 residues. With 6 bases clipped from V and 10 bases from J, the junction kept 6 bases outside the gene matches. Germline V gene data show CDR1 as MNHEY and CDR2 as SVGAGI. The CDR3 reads CASRWGQGNSPLHF. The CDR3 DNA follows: TGTGCCAGCAGATGGGGACAGGGGAACTCACCCCTCCACTTT.

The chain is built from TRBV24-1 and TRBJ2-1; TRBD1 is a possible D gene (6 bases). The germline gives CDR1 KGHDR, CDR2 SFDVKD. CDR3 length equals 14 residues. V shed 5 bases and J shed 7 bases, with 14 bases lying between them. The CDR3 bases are TGTGCCACCAGTGGTTCTTCAAGGGGGAATGAGCAGTTCTTC. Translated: CATSGSSRGNEQFF.

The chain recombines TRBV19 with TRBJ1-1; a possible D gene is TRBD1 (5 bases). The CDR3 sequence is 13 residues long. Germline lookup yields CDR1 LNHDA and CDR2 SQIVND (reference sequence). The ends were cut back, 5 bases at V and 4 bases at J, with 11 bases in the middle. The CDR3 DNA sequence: TGTGCCAGTAGTTGGGGCTCGGGCACTGAAGCTTTCTTT. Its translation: CASSWGSGTEAFF.

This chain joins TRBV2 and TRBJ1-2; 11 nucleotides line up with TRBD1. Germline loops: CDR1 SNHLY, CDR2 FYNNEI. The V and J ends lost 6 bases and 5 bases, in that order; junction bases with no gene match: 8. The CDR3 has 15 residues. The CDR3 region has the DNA TGTGCCAGCAGAGAACGGACAGGGGGCTTGTATGGCTACACCTTC. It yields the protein CASRERTGGLYGYTF.

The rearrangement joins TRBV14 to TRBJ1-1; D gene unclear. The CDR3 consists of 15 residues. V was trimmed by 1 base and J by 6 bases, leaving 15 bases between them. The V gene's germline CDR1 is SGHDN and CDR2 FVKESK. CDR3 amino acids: CASSQASFEAPEAFF. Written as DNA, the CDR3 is TGTGCCAGCAGCCAAGCGTCCTTTGAGGCCCCTGAAGCTTTCTTT.

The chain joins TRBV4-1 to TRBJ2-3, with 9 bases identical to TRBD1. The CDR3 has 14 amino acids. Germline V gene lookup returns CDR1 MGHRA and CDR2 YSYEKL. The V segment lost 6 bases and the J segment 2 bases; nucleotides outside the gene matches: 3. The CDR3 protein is CASRWDRVTDTQYF. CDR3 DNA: TGCGCCAGCAGATGGGACAGGGTCACAGATACGCAGTATTTT.

This CDR3 is CASSANTGGTDTQYF. In DNA, the CDR3 is TGCGCCAGCAGCGCTAATACGGGGGGTACAGATACGCAGTATTTT. The chain couples TRBV4-3 to TRBJ2-3; 7 bases agree with TRBD2. J lost 3 bases, V lost 5 bases, and 8 bases had no gene match. The CDR3 extends over 15 amino acids. Germline values: CDR1 LGHNA, CDR2 YSLEER.

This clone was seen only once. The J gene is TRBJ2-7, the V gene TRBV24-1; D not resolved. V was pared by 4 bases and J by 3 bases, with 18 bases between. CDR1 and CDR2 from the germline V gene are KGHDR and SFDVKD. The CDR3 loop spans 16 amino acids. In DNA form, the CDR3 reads TGTGCCACCAGTGACCCACGACGGCGGAACCGCTACGAGCAGTACTTC. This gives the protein CATSDPRRRNRYEQYF.

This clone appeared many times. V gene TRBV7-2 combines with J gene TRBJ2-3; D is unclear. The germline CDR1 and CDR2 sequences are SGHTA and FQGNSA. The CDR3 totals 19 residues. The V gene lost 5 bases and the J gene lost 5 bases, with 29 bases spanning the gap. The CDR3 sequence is CASSPDPPLILRHGDTQYF. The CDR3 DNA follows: TGTGCCAGCAGCCCCGACCCTCCTCTCATATTGAGACACGGAGATACGCAGTATTTT.

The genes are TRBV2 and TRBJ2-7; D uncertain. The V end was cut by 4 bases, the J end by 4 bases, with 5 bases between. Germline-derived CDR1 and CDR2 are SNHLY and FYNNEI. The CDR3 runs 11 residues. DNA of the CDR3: TGTGCCAGCAGTGGGCGGTACGAGCAGTACTTC. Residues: CASSGRYEQYF.